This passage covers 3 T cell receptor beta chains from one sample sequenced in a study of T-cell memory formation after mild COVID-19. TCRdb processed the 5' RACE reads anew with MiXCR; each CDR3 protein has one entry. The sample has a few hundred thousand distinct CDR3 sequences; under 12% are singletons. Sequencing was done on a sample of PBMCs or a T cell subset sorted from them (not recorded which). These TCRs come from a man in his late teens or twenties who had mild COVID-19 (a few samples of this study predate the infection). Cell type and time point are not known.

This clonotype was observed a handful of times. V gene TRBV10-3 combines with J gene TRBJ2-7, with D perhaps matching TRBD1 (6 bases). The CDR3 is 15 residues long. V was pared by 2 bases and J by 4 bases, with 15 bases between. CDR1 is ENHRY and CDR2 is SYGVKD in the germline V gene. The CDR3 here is CAISEKGRGNYEQYV. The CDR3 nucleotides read TGTGCCATCAGTGAGAAAGGCAGGGGCAATTACGAGCAGTACGTC.

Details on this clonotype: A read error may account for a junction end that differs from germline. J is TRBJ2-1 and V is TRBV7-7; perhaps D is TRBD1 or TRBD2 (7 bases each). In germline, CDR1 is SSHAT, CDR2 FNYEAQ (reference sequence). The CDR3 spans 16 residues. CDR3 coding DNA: TGTGCTAGCAGTCCAGGGGGTAGCGGGCTCCTCAATGAGCAGTTCTTC. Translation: CASSPGGSGLLNEQFF.

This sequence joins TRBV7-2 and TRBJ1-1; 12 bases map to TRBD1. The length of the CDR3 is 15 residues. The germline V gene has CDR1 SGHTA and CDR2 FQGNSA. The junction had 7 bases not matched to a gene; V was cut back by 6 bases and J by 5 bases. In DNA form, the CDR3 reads TGTGCCAGCAGAAGGGACAGGGGGCCGAGAACTGAAGCTTTCTTT. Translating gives CASRRDRGPRTEAFF.